Listed below are T cell receptor beta chains from one sample, sequenced in a study of OX40 agonist ivuxolimab in advanced cancers. Clones were sequenced by immunoSEQ multiplex PCR, and TCRdb holds only the in-frame ones, with some missing. The top ten hold approximately 1.8% of the sample, which has tens of thousands of clones, over 80% seen once. Sequences were derived from CD4+ or CD8+ T cells sorted from blood, sampled in a trial of the OX40 agonist ivuxolimab. These receptors were taken from an adult with an advanced solid tumor such as melanoma, head and neck, liver or kidney cancer. CDR3s include the opening cysteine and the closing phenylalanine or tryptophan. A D gene is named only where the DNA matches it firmly. Size is omitted from some rows. Given values are once, few, many or a class for expanded clones.

TRBJ1-5	once	TRBV6-5	TRBD1	16	CASSYWTGTDNQPQHF	TGTGCCAGCAGTTACTGGACGGGGACAGACAATCAGCCCCAGCATTTT
TRBJ1-1	once	TRBV2	-	12	CASSEAPKEAFF	TGTGCCAGCAGTGAAGCGCCAAAAGAAGCTTTCTTT
TRBJ1-1	-	TRBV6-5	-	14	CASSYSGINTEAFF	TGTGCCAGCAGTTACTCAGGGATAAACACTGAAGCTTTCTTT
TRBJ2-3	once	TRBV9	TRBD2	17	CASSVQPGLAGTDTQYF	TGTGCCAGCAGCGTTCAGCCGGGACTAGCGGGCACAGATACGCAGTATTTT
TRBJ2-7	-	TRBV19	TRBD1	17	CACSPKLRGLSPYEQYF	TGTGCCTGCTCCCCTAAGCTGAGGGGGCTTTCACCCTACGAGCAGTACTTC
TRBJ2-5	-	TRBV19	-	13	CASSETGQETQYF	TGTGCCAGTAGTGAAACAGGGCAAGAGACCCAGTACTTC
TRBJ2-2	-	TRBV6-4	TRBD1	15	CASSSGTGGTGELFF	TGTGCCAGCTCCTCCGGGACAGGGGGCACCGGGGAGCTGTTTTTT
TRBJ2-3	-	TRBV5-1	TRBD1	15	CASSLATGSTDTQYF	TGCGCCAGCAGCTTGGCGACAGGGTCCACAGATACGCAGTATTTT
TRBJ2-4	-	TRBV7-2	-	13	CASSLEEDETQYF	TGTGCCAGCAGCTTAGAGGAAGATGAAACTCAGTACTTC
TRBJ2-2	-	TRBV18	-	15	CASSLGIPNTGELFF	TGTGCCAGCTCACTAGGCATACCGAACACCGGGGAGCTGTTTTTT